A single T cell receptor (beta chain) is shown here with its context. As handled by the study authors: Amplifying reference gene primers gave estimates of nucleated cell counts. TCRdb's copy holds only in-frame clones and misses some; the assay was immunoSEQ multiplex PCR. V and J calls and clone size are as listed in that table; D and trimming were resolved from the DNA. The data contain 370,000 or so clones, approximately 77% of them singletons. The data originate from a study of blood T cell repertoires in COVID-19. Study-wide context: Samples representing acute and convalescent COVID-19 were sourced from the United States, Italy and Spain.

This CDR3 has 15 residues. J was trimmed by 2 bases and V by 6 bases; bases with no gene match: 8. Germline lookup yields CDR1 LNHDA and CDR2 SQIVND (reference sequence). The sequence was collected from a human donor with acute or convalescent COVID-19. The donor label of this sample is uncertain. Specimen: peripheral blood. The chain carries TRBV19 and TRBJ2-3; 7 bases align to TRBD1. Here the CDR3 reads CASSPGTATTDTQYF. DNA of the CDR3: TGTGCCAGTAGCCCCGGGACAGCTACCACAGATACGCAGTATTTT.